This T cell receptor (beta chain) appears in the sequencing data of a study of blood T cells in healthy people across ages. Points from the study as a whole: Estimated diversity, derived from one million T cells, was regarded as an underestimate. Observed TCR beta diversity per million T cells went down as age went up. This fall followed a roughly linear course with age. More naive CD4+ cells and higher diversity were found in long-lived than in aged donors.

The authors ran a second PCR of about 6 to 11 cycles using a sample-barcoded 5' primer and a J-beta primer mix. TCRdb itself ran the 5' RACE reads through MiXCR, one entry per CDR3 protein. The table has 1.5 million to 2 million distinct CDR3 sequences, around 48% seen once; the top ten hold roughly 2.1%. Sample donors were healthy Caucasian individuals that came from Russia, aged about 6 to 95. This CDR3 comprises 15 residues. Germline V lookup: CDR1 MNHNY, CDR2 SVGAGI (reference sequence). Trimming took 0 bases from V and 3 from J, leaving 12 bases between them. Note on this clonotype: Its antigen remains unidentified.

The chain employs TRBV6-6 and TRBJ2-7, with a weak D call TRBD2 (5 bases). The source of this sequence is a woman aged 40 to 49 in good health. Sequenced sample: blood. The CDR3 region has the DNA TGTGCCAGCAGTTACTCGAGGCAGGCGGGCTACGAGCAGTACTTC. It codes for CASSYSRQAGYEQYF.